This T cell receptor beta chain was recorded in a study of T cell responses to AZD1222 COVID-19 vaccine. Libraries were prepared by immunoSEQ multiplex PCR; TCRdb keeps only in-frame clonotypes and omits some of them. Counted here are more than 95,000 clones, around nine tenths occurring once; the ten biggest clones make up roughly 3.3%. Findings of the study overall: As reported, nearly half of all spike-specific TCRs target variant regions that are unmutated. There were mostly white British donors and more females than males, and clonal diversity was possibly underestimated. Seropositive AZD1222 recipients at baseline numbered only five or six.

The V gene's germline CDR1 is LNHDA and CDR2 SQIVND (reference sequence). The V end lost 5 bases, the J end lost 1 base, and 10 bases lay between the germline ends. The CDR3 is made up of 14 amino acids. In the case of this clone: What it binds is not known. Other DNA sequences within the sample encode an identical CDR3.

The genes are TRBV19 and TRBJ2-3; D perhaps matches TRBD1 (6 bases). This sequence originates from an adult who received the MenACWY meningococcal vaccine as a control. The sample in question was peripheral blood, obtained 28 days after the second dose of the MenACWY control vaccine. CDR3 protein: CASSLRQGTDTQYF. The CDR3 DNA is TGTGCCAGTAGTCTACGACAGGGCACAGATACGCAGTATTTT.